The clone carrying this T cell receptor (beta chain) was seen at least ten times. The sample belongs to a study of glioma-infiltrating T cells. The iRepertoire nested amplicon-rescue multiplex PCR amplified TCR alpha and beta CDR3s from RNA. TCRdb processed the multiplex PCR reads anew with MiXCR; each CDR3 protein has one entry. Here the sample spans approximately 120,000 distinct CDR3 sequences, roughly 25% being singletons. V lost 3 bases to trimming and J lost 7 bases; unmatched junction nucleotides: 4. Germline values: CDR1 DFQATT, CDR2 SNEGSKA (reference sequence). This CDR3 is 13 amino acids long.

Sequenced input: glioma tissue, nonneoplastic brain tissue, or PBMCs (not recorded which). This sequence was found in a human donor with low-grade glioma or glioblastoma, undergoing nonglioma brain surgery, or in good health (not recorded which). V usage is TRBV20-1 and J usage is TRBJ2-2, with 8 bases lining up with TRBD1. CDR3: CSASVTGGGELFF. The DNA of the CDR3 is TGCAGTGCTAGCGTCACAGGGGGCGGGGAGCTGTTTTTT.